A few counts support the clone carrying this T cell receptor beta chain. CDR1 and CDR2 from the germline V gene are SGHTA and FQGTGA. V gave up 1 base and J gave up 2 bases, with 5 bases separating them. This CDR3 is 13 amino acids long. These data belong to a study of molecular identifiers for immune sequencing clone quantification. MiXCR, run by TCRdb on the PCR reads, gives a single entry per CDR3 protein. The repertoire holds 400,000 to 600,000 distinct CDR3 sequences, with around 21% as singletons. The gene calls are TRBV7-3 and TRBJ2-5; no firm D call. Material: naive CD8+ T cells from blood, with Jurkat cell RNA spiked in. Described subset: FACS-sorted CD8+CD4-CCR7+CD45RA+ naive T cells. This TCR derives from a human donor in good health. Some libraries in this study had Jurkat cell RNA spiked in. The chain's CDR3 is CASSLNSQETQYF. The CDR3 DNA is TGTGCCAGCAGCTTAAATAGTCAAGAGACCCAGTACTTC.